This TCR beta chain comes out of a study of T cells in tumors after PD-1 blockade. Looking at the study overall: Prior checkpoint blockade, systemic immunosuppressant use, or anti-cancer therapy within 4 weeks excluded patients. During anti-PD-1 treatment, some patients continued daily vismodegib 150 mg. Patients received pembrolizumab 200 mg every 3 weeks or cemiplimab 350 mg every 2 weeks. Whole-study findings and limits: Peripheral recruitment is suggested, as some novel exhausted tumor clones were in pre-treatment blood.

Germline CDR1 MGHDK, CDR2 SYGVNS. V lost 3 bases and J lost 0, with 5 bases in between. The CDR3 extends over 14 amino acids. On this clone: Its antigen is currently unknown.

Sequencing was performed with immunoSEQ multiplex PCR; in TCRdb, only in-frame clones are kept and a portion is missing. The sample lists more than 20,000 clones; roughly 78% were seen once. Source: PBMCs, taken before anti-PD-1 treatment. The rearrangement joins TRBV25-1 to TRBJ2-2, with unresolved D. The receptor's source is a human donor with basal cell carcinoma. In DNA form, the CDR3 reads TGTGCCAGCAGTGACAGGACGAACACCGGGGAGCTGTTTTTT. It encodes CASSDRTNTGELFF.